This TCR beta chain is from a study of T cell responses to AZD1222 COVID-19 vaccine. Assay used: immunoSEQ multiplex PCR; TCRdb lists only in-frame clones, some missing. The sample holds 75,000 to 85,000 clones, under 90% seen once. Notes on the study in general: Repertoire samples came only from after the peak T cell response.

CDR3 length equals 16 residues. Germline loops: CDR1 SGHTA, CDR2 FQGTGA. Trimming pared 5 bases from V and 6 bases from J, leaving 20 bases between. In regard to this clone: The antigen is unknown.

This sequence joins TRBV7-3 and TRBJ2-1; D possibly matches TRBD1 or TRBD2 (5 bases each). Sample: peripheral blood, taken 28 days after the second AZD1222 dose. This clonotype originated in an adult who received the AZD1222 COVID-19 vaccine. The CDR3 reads CASSGGAALVLNEQFF. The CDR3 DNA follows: TGTGCCAGCAGCGGGGGTGCGGCTCTTGTACTCAATGAGCAGTTCTTC. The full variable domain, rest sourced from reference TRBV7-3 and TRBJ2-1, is GAGVSQTPSNKVTEKGKYVELRCDPISGHTALYWYRQSLGQGPEFLIYFQGTGAADDSGLPNDRFFAVRPEGSVSTLKIQRTERGDSAVYLCASSGGAALVLNEQFFGPGTRLTVL.